This is a list of T cell receptor beta chains from one sample in a study of cytomegalovirus exposure and HLA in healthy donors. Sequencing used immunoSEQ multiplex PCR; TCRdb keeps in-frame clones, though not all of them. The sample has more than 95,000 clones, approximately 72% seen once. Sequencing was performed on PBMCs. These receptors all come from a woman in her seventies in good health and CMV-seropositive. CDR3s include the opening cysteine and the closing phenylalanine or tryptophan. The D gene is left open where the match is weak. Not every row has a clone size; where given, it reads once, few, many or a size class.

NA TRBJ2-2 TRBV28 NA 17 CASSPRRGIVLAGELFF TGTGCCAGCAGTCCGCGGCGAGGTATTGTTTTGGCCGGGGAGCTGTTTTTT
once TRBJ2-1 TRBV27 TRBD1 13 CASSFVTGDEQFF TGTGCCAGCAGTTTCGTGACAGGGGATGAGCAGTTCTTC
NA TRBJ2-7 TRBV18 NA 15 CASSPDLQGTYEQYF TGTGCCAGCTCACCCGATCTACAGGGAACCTACGAGCAGTACTTC
few TRBJ2-3 TRBV28 TRBD1 14 CASSPTGATDTQYF TGTGCCAGCAGCCCTACAGGGGCTACAGATACGCAGTATTTT
NA TRBJ1-2 TRBV4-1 NA 14 CASRQAGSRPWYTF TGCGCCAGCAGGCAGGCAGGCTCCAGACCTTGGTACACCTTC
NA TRBJ1-4 TRBV27 TRBD1 14 CASSHDRAKTKLFF TGTGCCAGCAGTCACGACAGGGCCAAAACAAAACTGTTTTTT
NA TRBJ2-1 TRBV25-1 NA 13 CASSGGLYNEQFF TGTGCCAGCAGTGGGGGCCTTTACAATGAGCAGTTCTTC
once TRBJ1-4 TRBV7-2 NA 12 CASGSYNEKLFF TGTGCCAGCGGCAGTTATAATGAAAAACTGTTTTTT
NA TRBJ2-7 TRBV5-1 NA 13 CASSLAGRSEQYF TGCGCCAGCAGCTTGGCAGGGCGCTCAGAGCAGTACTTC
NA TRBJ1-6 TRBV18 NA 15 CASSPSGRLNSPLHF TGTGCCAGCTCACCATCCGGCAGACTGAATTCACCCCTCCACTTT
NA TRBJ2-7 TRBV6-5 TRBD2 14 CASGTGLAVYEQYF TGTGCCAGCGGTACGGGACTAGCGGTCTACGAGCAGTACTTC
NA TRBJ1-3 TRBV5-6 NA 15 CASSLLDRIGNTIYF TGTGCCAGCAGCTTACTTGACAGAATTGGAAACACCATATATTTT
NA TRBJ2-5 TRBV6-6 NA 14 CASSLSRGAETQYF TGTGCCAGCAGTTTATCCAGGGGGGCAGAGACCCAGTACTTC
NA TRBJ1-5 TRBV2 NA 14 CASSGGRGEQPQHF TGTGCCAGCAGTGGGGGCAGGGGTGAACAGCCCCAGCATTTT
few TRBJ1-4 TRBV10-2 NA 14 CASRNVGGDEKLFF TGCGCCAGCAGGAACGTGGGAGGAGATGAAAAACTGTTTTTT
NA TRBJ2-1 TRBV10-2 NA 13 CASSDRAPGFEFF TGCGCCAGCAGTGACCGGGCCCCGGGATTTGAGTTCTTC